The 30 T cell receptor beta chains below were found in one sample sequenced in a study of neurological immune-mediated disorders. TCRdb fed the 5' RACE reads into MiXCR, producing one record per CDR3 protein. The data show some 57,000 distinct CDR3 sequences, approximately 3.6% seen once. The sample comprised PBMCs. The origin of the receptors is a woman aged 55-69 years with multiple sclerosis.

At least ten counts were recorded for this clonotype. The CDR3 coding sequence is TGCGCCAGCAGTAAGGGCTCCTACGAGCAGTACTTC. Translating it yields CASSKGSYEQYF. The gene calls are TRBV5-1 and TRBJ2-7; D call uncertain. V gave up 5 bases and J gave up 0 bases, with 6 bases separating them. Germline lookup yields CDR1 SGHRS and CDR2 YFSETQ. This CDR3 spans 12 amino acids. Full variable domain (missing parts from reference TRBV5-1 and TRBJ2-7): KAGVTQTPRYLIKTRGQQVTLSCSPISGHRSVSWYQQTPGQGLQFLFEYFSETQRNKGNFPGRFSGRQFSNSRSEMNVSTLELGDSALYLCASSKGSYEQYFGPGTRLTVT.

This clonotype was observed many times. J is TRBJ2-1 and V is TRBV6-6, with TRBD1 as a possible D gene (6 bases). CDR3 size: 14 residues. Trimming left V 2 bases short and J 5 bases short, with 10 bases between. CDR1 and CDR2 (germline): MNHNY, SVGAGI (reference sequence). CDR3 nucleotide sequence: TGTGCCAGCAGTTACGTGGACAGTGACAATGAGCAGTTCTTC. This encodes CASSYVDSDNEQFF.

This clonotype was seen at least ten times. The chain is built from TRBV4-1 and TRBJ2-1; D is unresolved. Trimming removed 2 bases from V and 5 bases from J, with 7 bases in between. The length of the CDR3 is 13 residues. In germline, CDR1 is MGHRA, CDR2 YSYEKL. The chain's CDR3 is CASSQPRNNEQFF. In nucleotides, the CDR3 is TGCGCCAGCAGCCAACCCCGAAACAATGAGCAGTTCTTC.

This clonotype was counted at least ten times. The V call is TRBV5-1, the J call TRBJ1-6; 8 bases are a match to TRBD1. Germline CDR1 reads SGHRS; CDR2 reads YFSETQ. V was pared by 4 bases and J by 6 bases, with 6 bases of the junction left unmatched. This CDR3 contains 15 residues. The chain's CDR3 is CASSRDRTSNSPLHF. CDR3 bases: TGCGCCAGCAGCCGGGACAGGACATCTAATTCACCCCTCCACTTT.

The sample holds many counts of this clonotype. Germline and junction disagree at one end, which may indicate a read error. V usage is TRBV7-7 and J usage is TRBJ2-5; D is undetermined. The germline V gene encodes CDR1 SSHAT and CDR2 FNYEAQ (reference sequence). CDR3 size: 13 residues. The CDR3 DNA is TGTGCTAGCAGCTTAGTCCCCACGATGACCCAGTACTTC. Its translation: CASSLVPTMTQYF.

This clonotype was picked up many times. This rearrangement joins TRBV5-6 to TRBJ1-2; D is perhaps TRBD1 (5 bases). The V and J ends lost 0 bases and 3 bases respectively, with 15 bases between them. This CDR3 region has 16 residues. Germline CDR1 is SGHDT and CDR2 is YYEEEE. CDR3 bases: TGTGCCAGCAGCTTGGGAGATCAGGCGGGGGACTATGGCTACACCTTC. Translated, it gives CASSLGDQAGDYGYTF.

The table lists this clonotype with many counts. The chain couples TRBV7-2 to TRBJ1-3; no reliable D call. V was clipped by 3 bases and J by 4 bases, with 7 bases between them. The germline CDR1 and CDR2 sequences are SGHTA and FQGNSA. CDR3 length equals 13 residues. CDR3 sequence (DNA): TGTGCCAGCAGCTTTGTGAGCGGAAACACCATATATTTT. The encoded protein is CASSFVSGNTIYF.

Only one count was recorded for this clonotype. V usage is TRBV28 and J usage is TRBJ1-2; D uncertain. This CDR3 has 17 residues. Germline loops: CDR1 MDHEN, CDR2 SYDVKM. Trimming pared 6 bases from V and 1 base from J, leaving 21 bases between. The DNA of the CDR3 is TGTGCCAGCAGACCCCTGGACGGCGCTTCACTTAACTATGGCTACACCTTC. Translated: CASRPLDGASLNYGYTF.

This clonotype occurred many times. The chain has TRBV28 and TRBJ2-7; no clear D. The CDR3 runs 16 residues. The germline V gene has CDR1 MDHEN and CDR2 SYDVKM. Trimming removed 6 bases at V and 3 bases at J, with 21 bases between. Here the CDR3 reads CASSQIRTDLFYEQYF. The CDR3 DNA is TGTGCCAGCAGCCAAATCAGGACCGATCTTTTCTACGAGCAGTACTTC.

This clonotype has ten or more counts. This chain links TRBV7-2 with TRBJ2-1; TRBD1 matches 7 bases. This CDR3 is built from 15 residues. With 1 base clipped from V and 8 bases from J, the junction kept 8 bases outside the gene matches. Per the germline V gene, CDR1 is SGHTA and CDR2 is FQGNSA. The CDR3 reads CASSLGGSGGYEQFF. CDR3 DNA: TGTGCCAGCAGCTTAGGGGGTTCAGGGGGATATGAGCAGTTCTTC.

This clonotype was seen at least ten times. This rearrangement joins TRBV7-3 to TRBJ2-1; D perhaps matches TRBD2 (6 bases). The CDR3 has 17 amino acids. Trimming cost V 1 base and J 6 bases, with 19 bases left between them. CDR1 is SGHTA and CDR2 is FQGTGA in the germline V gene. The CDR3, as DNA: TGTGCCAGCAGCTTAAGGCCCTCGGGGGAGATCTTCAATGAGCAGTTCTTC. Translation: CASSLRPSGEIFNEQFF.

This clonotype was detected many times. V gene TRBV20-1 combines with J gene TRBJ2-1; 8 nucleotides align to TRBD2. This CDR3 is 17 amino acids long. The germline V gene encodes CDR1 DFQATT and CDR2 SNEGSKA (reference sequence). The V segment lost 0 bases and the J segment 0 bases; nucleotides outside the gene matches: 7. CDR3 protein: CSARDGRGTSSYNEQFF. DNA of the CDR3: TGCAGTGCTAGAGATGGGAGGGGGACTAGCTCCTACAATGAGCAGTTCTTC.

This clonotype occurred many times. The chain has TRBV28 and TRBJ2-3; 9 nucleotides align to TRBD2. The CDR3 loop spans 17 amino acids. J was trimmed by 2 bases and V by 6 bases; bases with no gene match: 12. CDR1 and CDR2 (germline): MDHEN, SYDVKM. The CDR3 region is CASSSLARTSDTDTQYF. CDR3 nucleotides: TGTGCCAGCAGCTCCCTCGCCAGGACTAGCGACACAGATACGCAGTATTTT.

This clonotype was found many times. This chain connects TRBV27 to TRBJ1-4, with TRBD1 matching 8 bases. The J segment lost 7 bases and the V segment lost 5 bases, leaving 6 bases of the junction unmatched. The germline CDR1 and CDR2 sequences are MNHEY and SMNVEV (reference sequence). The CDR3 sequence is 14 residues long. The CDR3 region has the DNA TGTGCCAGCAGTGTCGACAGGGGAGGTGAAAAACTGTTTTTT. Protein: CASSVDRGGEKLFF.

This clonotype was seen many times. V gene TRBV5-1 combines with J gene TRBJ2-1, with D perhaps matching TRBD1 (5 bases). Between the trimmed V and J ends, which lost 3 bases and 2 bases, there was a span of 21 bases. Germline V gene lookup returns CDR1 SGHRS and CDR2 YFSETQ. The CDR3 covers 18 residues. The CDR3 DNA sequence: TGCGCCAGCAGCTCCCCTGAAGGGGCGGTAATTACCTACAATGAGCAGTTCTTC. Protein: CASSSPEGAVITYNEQFF.

This clonotype was seen at least ten times. This sequence joins TRBV5-5 and TRBJ2-7, with D possibly TRBD2 on 6 matching bases. Germline V gene sequence: CDR1 SGHKS, CDR2 YYEKEE (reference sequence). This CDR3 has 19 residues. V was cut by 2 bases and J by 0 bases, with 24 bases left in between. In DNA, the CDR3 is TGTGCCAGCAGCTTTCCGGCCGGGACTCTAAAAGTCACCTCCTACGAGCAGTACTTC. Translated: CASSFPAGTLKVTSYEQYF.

This clonotype has ten or more counts. This chain uses TRBV20-1 with TRBJ1-2, with D perhaps matching TRBD1 (5 bases). This CDR3 has 13 amino acids. Germline V lookup: CDR1 DFQATT, CDR2 SNEGSKA (reference sequence). V was cut by 4 bases and J by 8 bases, with 17 bases left in between. The CDR3 bases are TGCAGTGCTAACTACAGGTCCTTTTTGGGCTACACCTTC. This encodes CSANYRSFLGYTF.

The table lists this clonotype with many counts. The genes are TRBV6-1 and TRBJ2-7; 11 bases are a match to TRBD1. Losses at the gene ends were 8 bases for V and 6 bases for J; bases not matched to a gene: 15. The CDR3 is made up of 16 amino acids. CDR1 is MNHNS and CDR2 is SASEGT in the germline V gene. CDR3 nucleotides: TGTGCCAGCGGACGGACCTACGGGACAGGGGGTTCCGAGCAGTACTTC. Translation: CASGRTYGTGGSEQYF.

In its sample, this clonotype was seen many times. The chain is built from TRBV5-5 and TRBJ1-1; a weak D match, TRBD1 (5 bases). CDR1 is SGHKS, CDR2 YYEKEE, per germline (reference sequence). The CDR3 loop spans 17 amino acids. V lost 0 bases and J 3 bases, leaving 18 bases between the germline ends. CDR3 nucleotide sequence: TGTGCCAGCAGCTTGGTTAAGGGCAGGGTTAGGTACACTGAAGCTTTCTTT. It encodes CASSLVKGRVRYTEAFF.

This clonotype was seen repeatedly, ten times or more. Here the CDR3 omits its conserved ending phenylalanine or tryptophan, so a read error is the likely source. This rearrangement joins TRBV15 to TRBJ1-2, with D possibly being TRBD1 (6 bases). V lost 3 bases, J lost 6 bases, and 11 bases lay in between. The CDR3 contains 13 residues. Germline assignment: CDR1 LNHNV and CDR2 YYDKDF (reference sequence). Here the CDR3 reads CATSRAGVDGYTC. As DNA, the CDR3 is TGTGCCACCAGCAGGGCAGGGGTGGATGGCTACACCTGC.

This clonotype is labeled medium-sized. The V call is TRBV5-6, the J call TRBJ2-4; D might be TRBD1 (6 bases). V lost 7 bases and J lost 4, with 21 bases in between. This CDR3 comprises 16 residues. Germline lookup yields CDR1 SGHDT and CDR2 YYEEEE. DNA for the CDR3: TGTGCCAGCGGGTACACCGACCACAGGGATAAAAACATTCAGTACTTC. It encodes CASGYTDHRDKNIQYF.

The table lists this clonotype with many counts. The chain uses TRBV7-8 and TRBJ2-7; perhaps TRBD2 as D (6 bases). This CDR3 has 14 amino acids. V lost 5 bases and J lost 2, with 13 bases in between. The germline V gene encodes CDR1 SGHVS and CDR2 FQNEAQ. Here the CDR3 DNA reads TGTGCCAGCAGCGGGCGGACTAATACCTACGAGCAGTACTTC. It encodes CASSGRTNTYEQYF.

This clonotype was counted ten times or more. The chain has TRBV7-3 and TRBJ2-3; D could derive from TRBD1 or TRBD2 (5 bases each). V was pared by 3 bases and J by 4 bases, with 14 bases between. Germline values: CDR1 SGHTA, CDR2 FQGTGA. The CDR3 spans 15 residues. The CDR3 reads CASSLRLGVADTQYF. CDR3 sequence (DNA): TGTGCCAGCAGCTTGCGGCTGGGGGTCGCAGATACGCAGTATTTT.

This clonotype came up many times. The V and J genes are TRBV12-3 or TRBV12-4 and TRBJ1-2; D uncertain. Trimming stripped 1 base from V and 2 bases from J, with 2 bases between. This CDR3 region has 12 residues. In DNA form, the CDR3 reads TGTGCCAGCAGTTTAGACAACTATGGCTACACCTTC. This gives the protein CASSLDNYGYTF.

This clonotype occurred many times. J is TRBJ2-3 and V is TRBV29-1; 7 positions match TRBD2. There are 13 residues in the CDR3. Germline-derived CDR1 and CDR2 are SQVTM and ANQGSEA. Trimming removed 4 bases from V and 6 bases from J; junction bases left unmatched: 7. The CDR3 sequence: CSVVPGGGDTQYF. CDR3 nucleotides: TGCAGCGTTGTGCCGGGGGGAGGGGATACGCAGTATTTT.

This clonotype has just a few counts. A clone one base away is much larger, so this may be a read error. This rearrangement joins TRBV6-5 to TRBJ2-1; TRBD1 matches 10 bases. The CDR3 runs to 15 residues. Germline CDR1 and CDR2: MNHEY and SVGAGI. The CDR3, as DNA: TGTGCCGGCAGCGTACGGGGACAGGGGTACAATGAGCAGTTCTTC. Its translation: CAGSVRGQGYNEQFF.

This clonotype has more than one count but fewer than ten. This sequence may be a read error, since a much larger clone differs from it by one base. The rearrangement joins TRBV9 to TRBJ1-6, with 7 bases aligning to TRBD1. Germline assignment: CDR1 SGDLS and CDR2 YYNGEE. The CDR3 length is 13 residues. As DNA, the CDR3 is TGTGCCAGCAGCGTTCAGGGGGGATCACACCTCCACTTT. Amino acid sequence: CASSVQGGSHLHF.

At least ten counts were recorded for this clonotype. The rearrangement uses TRBV7-8 and TRBJ2-7; TRBD1 matches at 7 bases. CDR1 and CDR2 (germline): SGHVS, FQNEAQ. V lost 4 bases, J lost 6 bases, and 6 bases stayed unmatched. The CDR3 consists of 13 residues. The CDR3 reads CASSSRTGSEQYF. The CDR3 nucleotides read TGTGCCAGCAGCTCCCGGACAGGAAGCGAGCAGTACTTC.

The sample holds many counts of this clonotype. The V call is TRBV7-3, the J call TRBJ2-2; D unresolved. The CDR3 has 14 residues. The V end was cut by 4 bases, the J end by 5 bases, with 11 bases between. Germline V gives CDR1 SGHTA, CDR2 FQGTGA. CDR3 sequence (DNA): TGTGCCAGCAGCTCCCTCTTAATTACCGGGGAGCTGTTTTTT. Its protein is CASSSLLITGELFF.

This clonotype was recorded many times. The chain employs TRBV20-1 and TRBJ1-5, with 8 bases matching TRBD1. The CDR3 totals 14 residues. The J segment lost 6 bases and the V segment lost 4 bases, leaving 8 bases of the junction unmatched. From germline, CDR1 is DFQATT and CDR2 SNEGSKA (reference sequence). CDR3: CSAKDREGSQPQHF. CDR3 nucleotide sequence: TGCAGTGCTAAGGACAGGGAGGGAAGTCAGCCCCAGCATTTT.